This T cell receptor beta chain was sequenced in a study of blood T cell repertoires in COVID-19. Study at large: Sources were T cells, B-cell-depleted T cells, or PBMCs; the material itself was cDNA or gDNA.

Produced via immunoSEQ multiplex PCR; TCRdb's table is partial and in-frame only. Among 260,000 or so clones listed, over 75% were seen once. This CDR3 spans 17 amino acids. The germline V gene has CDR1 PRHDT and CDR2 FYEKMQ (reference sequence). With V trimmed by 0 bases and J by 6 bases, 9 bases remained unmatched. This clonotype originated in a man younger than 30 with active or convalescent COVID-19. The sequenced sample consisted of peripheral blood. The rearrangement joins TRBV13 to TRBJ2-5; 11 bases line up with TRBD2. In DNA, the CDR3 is TGTGCCAGCAGCTTAGGAATAGCGGGGGGGCAAGTAAAGACCCAGTACTTC. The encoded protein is CASSLGIAGGQVKTQYF.